These 13 T cell receptor beta chains share one sample of origin, sequenced in a study of blood T cells in healthy people across ages. Using a J-beta primer mix together with a sample-barcoded 5' primer, a second PCR was run for roughly 6 to 12 cycles. TCRdb processed the 5' RACE reads anew with MiXCR; each CDR3 protein has one entry. The sample gives roughly 730,000 distinct CDR3 sequences, roughly three fifths of which show up once; approximately 24% is in the top ten. The sequenced sample was blood. The receptors stem from a man aged 40-50 years in good health.

This chain connects TRBV5-6 to TRBJ1-5; D call uncertain. The germline gives CDR1 SGHDT, CDR2 YYEEEE. CDR3 size: 16 residues. Trimming shortened V by 1 base and J by 0 bases, and 11 bases separated the two germline ends. CDR3 bases: TGTGCCAGCAGCTTGTTAGACCCTTATAGCAATCAGCCCCAGCATTTT. It specifies CASSLLDPYSNQPQHF. Looking up the rest from reference TRBV5-6 and TRBJ1-5 gives the full variable domain: DAGVTQSPTHLIKTRGQQVTLRCSPKSGHDTVSWYQQALGQGPQFIFQYYEEEERQRGNFPDRFSGHQFPNYSSELNVNALLLGDSALYLCASSLLDPYSNQPQHFGDGTRLSIL.

The sample holds a few counts of this clonotype. J is TRBJ2-5 and V is TRBV20-1, with TRBD2 matching 7 bases. Germline V lookup: CDR1 DFQATT, CDR2 SNEGSKA (reference sequence). V dropped 3 bases and J dropped 1; count of bases not matched to a gene: 8. This CDR3 comprises 15 residues. The CDR3 DNA reads as TGCAGTGCTAGTCCCCTCGGGAGGCGCCAAGAGACCCAGTACTTC. This sequence encodes CSASPLGRRQETQYF.

Here the CDR3 reads CASSLRTALEQYF. In DNA, the CDR3 is TGTGCCAGCAGTCTGCGGACGGCCTTGGAGCAGTACTTC. V gene TRBV27 combines with J gene TRBJ2-7; no definite D call. This CDR3 contains 13 residues. The germline V gene has CDR1 MNHEY and CDR2 SMNVEV (reference sequence). The V and J ends lost 5 bases and 7 bases respectively, with 15 bases between them.

V is TRBV29-1 and J is TRBJ2-7; D possibly corresponds to TRBD2 (6 bases). Trimming pared 3 bases from V and 9 bases from J, leaving 12 bases between. CDR1 is SQVTM, CDR2 ANQGSEA, per germline. There are 11 residues in the CDR3. CDR3 sequence reads: CSVDQGGRQYF. CDR3 in DNA: TGCAGCGTTGACCAGGGAGGACGGCAGTACTTC.

This rearrangement joins TRBV29-1 to TRBJ2-3; no clear D. V was trimmed by 4 bases and J by 2 bases, leaving 13 bases between them. The length of the CDR3 is 14 residues. The germline V gene has CDR1 SQVTM and CDR2 ANQGSEA. The CDR3 sequence is CSVAAGRSTDTQYF. CDR3 coding DNA: TGCAGCGTTGCGGCAGGCAGATCCACAGATACGCAGTATTTT.

The J gene is TRBJ1-1, the V gene TRBV4-3; D not certain. Trimming pared 4 bases from V and 11 bases from J, leaving 29 bases between. The CDR3 loop spans 17 amino acids. Germline V gene lookup returns CDR1 LGHNA and CDR2 YSLEER. In DNA form, the CDR3 reads TGCGCCAGCAGCCTAAGTGAGGGAGGAGGCCCACCGGGTAGGGCTTTCTTT. This gives the protein CASSLSEGGGPPGRAFF.

Notes on this clonotype: Being one base from a much bigger clone, this may be a read error. V gene TRBV13 combines with J gene TRBJ2-5; D might be TRBD2 (6 bases). The end of the DNA fits TRBJ2-7 better, so the J call may be wrong. Germline-derived CDR1 and CDR2 are PRHDT and FYEKMQ (reference sequence). The CDR3 consists of 14 residues. The chain's CDR3 is CAGSPSGDPSEQYF. CDR3 bases: TGTGCCGGCAGCCCATCGGGGGACCCCTCCGAGCAGTACTTC.

This clonotype occurred a few times. The V and J genes are TRBV29-1 and TRBJ2-3, with TRBD2 matching over 7 bases. With 4 bases clipped from V and 1 base from J, the junction kept 2 bases outside the gene matches. The CDR3 totals 13 residues. Per germline, CDR1 SQVTM and CDR2 ANQGSEA. Here the CDR3 DNA reads TGCAGCGTTGCTGCGGGAGGCACAGATACGCAGTATTTT. As protein: CSVAAGGTDTQYF.

This chain uses TRBV7-6 with TRBJ2-3; no clear D gene. Germline V gene sequence: CDR1 SGHVS, CDR2 FNYEAQ. The V gene lost 0 bases and the J gene lost 7 bases, with 8 bases spanning the gap. This CDR3 is 13 amino acids long. This CDR3 is CASSLAVRNTQYF. The CDR3 DNA is TGTGCCAGCAGCTTAGCCGTGCGGAATACGCAGTATTTT.

This clonotype was counted only a few times. The chain uses TRBV9 and TRBJ2-6; 11 bases align to TRBD1. Germline V gives CDR1 SGDLS, CDR2 YYNGEE. After removal of 1 base from V and 0 bases from J, the junction contained 3 bases not matched to a gene. The CDR3 totals 18 residues. The CDR3 reads CASSVLGTGGSGANVLTF. CDR3 sequence (DNA): TGTGCCAGCAGCGTATTGGGGACAGGGGGCTCTGGGGCCAACGTCCTGACTTTC.

The rearrangement uses TRBV29-1 and TRBJ2-5, with TRBD2 as a possible D gene (5 bases). CDR3 length equals 10 residues. Germline CDR1 reads SQVTM; CDR2 reads ANQGSEA. V was trimmed by 1 base and J by 9 bases, leaving 6 bases between them. The CDR3 nucleotides are TGCAGCGTTGAAGTGGAGGCCCAGTACTTC. This translates into CSVEVEAQYF.

This clonotype appeared once. This chain uses TRBV5-1 with TRBJ2-2; D is possibly TRBD1 (6 bases). Trimming took 1 base from V and 1 from J, leaving 8 bases between them. The V gene's germline CDR1 is SGHRS and CDR2 YFSETQ. CDR3 length equals 15 residues. The CDR3 spells CASSLLQGNTGELFF. The CDR3 coding sequence is TGCGCCAGCAGCTTGCTACAGGGGAACACCGGGGAGCTGTTTTTT. Full variable domain (rest looked up from reference TRBV5-1 and TRBJ2-2): KAGVTQTPRYLIKTRGQQVTLSCSPISGHRSVSWYQQTPGQGLQFLFEYFSETQRNKGNFPGRFSGRQFSNSRSEMNVSTLELGDSALYLCASSLLQGNTGELFFGEGSRLTVL.

As for this clonotype: At one end the junction does not follow the germline gene, possibly because of a read error. This rearrangement joins TRBV27 to TRBJ1-2; TRBD1 matches 10 bases. CDR3 length: 16 residues. Germline V gene data show CDR1 as MNHEY and CDR2 as SMNVEV (reference sequence). The CDR3 is CAGSSGGTGEVGGYTF. The CDR3 DNA sequence: TGTGCCGGCAGTTCGGGGGGGACAGGGGAAGTTGGTGGCTACACCTTC.